This T cell receptor beta chain came from a study of T cell responses to AZD1222 COVID-19 vaccine. Study findings and constraints: Nearly half of unique spike-specific TCRs reportedly avoided B.1.351 and B.1.1.7 mutated regions.

As to this clone: Its specificity is not known.

Repertoires were generated with immunoSEQ multiplex PCR, while TCRdb's copy carries only in-frame clones and drops some. The sample yields about 98,000 clones, 80% to 90% seen once. This CDR3 is 15 amino acids long. V was shortened by 0 bases and J by 2 bases, with 10 bases between the two germline ends. Germline-derived CDR1 and CDR2 are LNHDA and SQIVND (reference sequence). This clonotype originated in an adult in good health. The rearrangement links TRBV19 to TRBJ2-5; maybe TRBD2 (7 bases). The sequences come from peripheral blood, collected on day 0 of MenACWY control vaccination. In nucleotides, the CDR3 is TGTGCCAGTAGTATAGAGCGGGGGCGACAAGAGACCCAGTACTTC. As protein: CASSIERGRQETQYF.